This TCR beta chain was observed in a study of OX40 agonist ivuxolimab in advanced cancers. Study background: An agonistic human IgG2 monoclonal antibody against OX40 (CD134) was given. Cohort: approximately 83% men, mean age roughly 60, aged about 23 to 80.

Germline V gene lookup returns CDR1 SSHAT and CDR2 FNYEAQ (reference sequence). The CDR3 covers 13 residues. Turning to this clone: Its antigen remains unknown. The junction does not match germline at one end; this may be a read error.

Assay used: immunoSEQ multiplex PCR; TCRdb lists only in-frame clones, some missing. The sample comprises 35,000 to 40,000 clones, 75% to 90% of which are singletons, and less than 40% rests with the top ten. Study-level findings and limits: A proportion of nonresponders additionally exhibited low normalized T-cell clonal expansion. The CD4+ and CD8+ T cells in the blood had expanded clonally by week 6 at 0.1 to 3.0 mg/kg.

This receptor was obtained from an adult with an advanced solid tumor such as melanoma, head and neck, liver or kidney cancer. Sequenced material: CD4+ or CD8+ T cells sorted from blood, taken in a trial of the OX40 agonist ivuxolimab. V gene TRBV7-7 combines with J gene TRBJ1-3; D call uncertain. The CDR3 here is CASSLGQGNTIYF. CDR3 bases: TGTGCTAGCAGCTTGGGCCAGGGAAACACCATATATTTT.